The rows below give T cell receptor beta chains drawn from one sample of a study of shared clonotypes between healthy human individuals. Clones were read by immunoSEQ multiplex PCR, and TCRdb kept only the in-frame ones, dropping some. This table holds roughly 590,000 clones, around 95% found once. The material sequenced was naive CD8+ T cells sorted from blood. The receptors shown here come from a woman aged 25 to 45 in good health. The CDR3 runs from the conserved cysteine through the conserved F or W. The D gene is left open where the match is weak.

v_gene | d_gene | CDR3aa
TRBV11-3 | TRBD1 | CASSSRDSQETQYF
TRBV6-1 | - | CASSEAGVNEQFF
TRBV6-5 | - | CASSYRSSYNEQFF
TRBV19 | - | CASSIDNRADNEQFF
TRBV29-1 | TRBD1 | CSVGDRGPYEQYF
TRBV4-2 | - | CASSQDRPSGNYGYTF
TRBV27 | TRBD1 | CATSTGGRGQPQHF
TRBV13 | - | CASGGTGDYGYTF
TRBV2 | TRBD1 | CASSEVGTVYSNQPQHF
TRBV28 | - | CASSLPWTATNEKLFF
TRBV27 | - | CASTPGGGGNQPQHF
TRBV28 | - | CASKLGGASYNEQFF
TRBV27 | TRBD2 | CASRSGRIGVYNEQFF
TRBV19 | - | CASSIEGFGNQPQHF
TRBV15 | TRBD1 | CATSTRDSATNEKLFF
TRBV6-1 | - | CASSEPPAVAAFYGYTF
TRBV28 | TRBD1 | CASSFAGQGVWEQYF
TRBV27 | - | CASSLGTAMNTEAFF
TRBV19 | - | CASSPRQVNSPLHF
TRBV14 | - | CASSQGYQPQHF
TRBV28 | - | CASSLTSSYNEQFF
TRBV5-1 | TRBD2 | CASNGWTSGSKETQYF
TRBV28 | TRBD1 | CASSLLGQGAYFAGNQPQHF
TRBV28 | - | CASSARGSNQPQHF
TRBV7-9 | TRBD1 | CASSLGTGTYEQYF
TRBV13 | - | CASSLGQDSNQPQHF
TRBV5-6 | - | CASSLNPTGFEQFF
TRBV6-5 | TRBD2 | CASSYSLGRRNNEQFF
TRBV29-1 | TRBD2 | CSVDAGAWDEQFF
TRBV7-9 | - | CASSYQPTEAFF
TRBV9 | - | CASSVAENTEAFF
TRBV21-1 | - | CASSKGRHGTNYGYTF
TRBV19 | TRBD1 | CASRGQGSFGYTF
TRBV5-6 | - | CASSLPSNEQFF
TRBV5-5 | - | CASNPSRGINYEQYF
TRBV5-5 | - | CASSPQWSLGYEQYF
TRBV6-6 | TRBD2 | CASRGTSGYNEQFF
TRBV27 | - | CASSLSTWTNTGELFF
TRBV28 | TRBD2 | CASSSPRTSGSRLSYEQYF
TRBV28 | TRBD1 | CASSLRGGGTEAFF
TRBV5-4 | - | CASRQAGGARRYGYTF
TRBV27 | TRBD2 | CASSPMRGTTYEQYF
TRBV28 | - | CASRRGGVSTDTQYF
TRBV7-8 | - | CASSLYVAAETQYF
TRBV27 | TRBD1 | CASSPIGQGGNQPQHF
TRBV27 | - | CASSYWGGEAFF
TRBV18 | TRBD2 | CASSPREGNSPYEQYF
TRBV28 | TRBD2 | CASSSSGRAREQYF
TRBV19 | TRBD2 | CATTRPGLAGVTNEQFF
TRBV28 | - | CASSLQGGDTQYF